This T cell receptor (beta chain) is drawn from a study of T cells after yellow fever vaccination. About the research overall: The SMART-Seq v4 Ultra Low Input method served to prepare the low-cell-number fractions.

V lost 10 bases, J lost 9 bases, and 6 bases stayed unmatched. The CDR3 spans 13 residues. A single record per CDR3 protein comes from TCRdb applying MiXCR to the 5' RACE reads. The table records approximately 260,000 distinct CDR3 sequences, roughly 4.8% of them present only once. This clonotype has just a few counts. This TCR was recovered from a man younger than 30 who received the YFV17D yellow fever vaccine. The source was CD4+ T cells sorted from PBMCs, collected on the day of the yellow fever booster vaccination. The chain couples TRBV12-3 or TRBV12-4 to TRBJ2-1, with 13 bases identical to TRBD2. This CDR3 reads CATRLAGGSEQFF. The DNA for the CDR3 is TGTGCCACCAGACTAGCGGGGGGTAGTGAGCAGTTCTTC.